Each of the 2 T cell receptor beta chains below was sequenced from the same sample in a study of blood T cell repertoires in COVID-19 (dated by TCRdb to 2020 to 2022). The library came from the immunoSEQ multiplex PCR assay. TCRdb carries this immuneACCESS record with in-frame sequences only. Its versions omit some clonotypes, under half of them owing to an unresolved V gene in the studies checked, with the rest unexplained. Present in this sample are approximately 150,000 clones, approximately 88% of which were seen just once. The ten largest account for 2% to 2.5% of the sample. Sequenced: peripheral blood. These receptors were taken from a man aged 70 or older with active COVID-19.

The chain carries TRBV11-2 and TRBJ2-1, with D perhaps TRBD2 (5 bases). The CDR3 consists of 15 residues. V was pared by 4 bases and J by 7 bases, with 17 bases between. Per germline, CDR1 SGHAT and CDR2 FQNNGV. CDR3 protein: CASSSGLAGGNEQFF. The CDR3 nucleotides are TGTGCCAGCAGCTCAGGACTGGCGGGCGGTAATGAGCAGTTCTTC.

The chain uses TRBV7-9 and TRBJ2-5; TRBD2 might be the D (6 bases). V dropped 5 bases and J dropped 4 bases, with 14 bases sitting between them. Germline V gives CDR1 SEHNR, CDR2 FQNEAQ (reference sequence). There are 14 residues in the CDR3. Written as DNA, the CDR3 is TGTGCCAGCAGCCCCCGGGGGAAGGCAGAGACCCAGTACTTC. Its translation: CASSPRGKAETQYF.